This T cell receptor beta chain was sequenced for a study of T cell responses to AZD1222 COVID-19 vaccine. By proportion, this clone is medium-sized. CDR3 length equals 14 residues. Germline CDR1 and CDR2: SGDLS and YYNGEE. V was trimmed by 0 bases and J by 8 bases, leaving 12 bases between them. Repertoires were generated with immunoSEQ multiplex PCR, while TCRdb's copy carries only in-frame clones and drops some. The data show roughly 100,000 clones, with roughly 90% seen just once and approximately 16% held by the top ten. The specimen comprised peripheral blood, sampled on day 0 of AZD1222 vaccination. The rearrangement links TRBV9 to TRBJ2-1; TRBD2 is a possible D gene (6 bases). The TCR originated in an adult in good health. The CDR3 coding sequence is TGTGCCAGCAGCGTAGCGGGAGAAAGTTATGAGCAGTTCTTC. The encoded protein is CASSVAGESYEQFF. The full variable domain, rest sourced from reference TRBV9 and TRBJ2-1, is DSGVTQTPKHLITATGQRVTLRCSPRSGDLSVYWYQQSLDQGLQFLIQYYNGEERAKGNILERFSAQQFPDLHSELNLSSLELGDSALYFCASSVAGESYEQFFGPGTRLTVL.